This T cell receptor beta chain was sequenced for a study of cytomegalovirus exposure and HLA in healthy donors. Germline CDR1 reads KGHSH; CDR2 reads LQKENI. With V trimmed by 2 bases and J by 4 bases, 4 bases remained unmatched. The CDR3 loop spans 15 amino acids. The PCR made use of 60 Vbeta and 13 Jbeta primers. The method was immunoSEQ multiplex PCR; TCRdb's version includes in-frame clones alone and lacks a portion of them. The sample shows over 100,000 clones, about four fifths of them seen only once. This receptor was identified in a man aged 25-40 years in good health and CMV-seronegative. The chain couples TRBV18 to TRBJ1-2; 10 nucleotides match TRBD1. Sequencing was done on a sample of PBMCs. CDR3 amino acids: CASSPGTGAGYGYTF. The CDR3 DNA follows: TGTGCCAGCTCACCAGGGACAGGGGCGGGCTATGGCTACACCTTC. The variable domain in full, completed from reference TRBV18 and TRBJ1-2, reads NAGVMQNPRHLVRRRGQEARLRCSPMKGHSHVYWYRQLPEEGLKFMVYLQKENIIDESGMPKERFSAEFPKEGPSILRIQQVVRGDSAAYFCASSPGTGAGYGYTFGSGTRLTVV.